These T cell receptor beta chains were read from a single sample in a study of shared clonotypes between healthy human individuals. The table came from immunoSEQ multiplex PCR; TCRdb's copy has only in-frame clones and leaves some out. The sample has nearly 2 million clones, just under 95% seen once. The source material was naive CD8+ T cells sorted from blood. These receptors were obtained from a man aged 18-30 years in good health. The CDR3 runs from the conserved cysteine through the conserved F or W. Some rows have no size entry. The others give once, few or many, or a class for an expanded clone.

CDR3aa: CASSWYPGASYNEQFF; j_gene: TRBJ2-1; v_gene: TRBV5-6; len: 16; abundance: NA
CDR3aa: CASSLEPEWGSYNEQFF; j_gene: TRBJ2-1; v_gene: TRBV5-1; len: 17; abundance: NA
CDR3aa: CAVEGGYTF; j_gene: TRBJ1-2; v_gene: TRBV5-8; len: 9; abundance: NA
CDR3aa: CASSFRAPGVRAYEQYF; j_gene: TRBJ2-7; v_gene: TRBV28; len: 17; abundance: NA
CDR3aa: CASSIGVDYEQYF; j_gene: TRBJ2-7; v_gene: TRBV19; len: 13; abundance: NA
CDR3aa: CASSLEPPSDTQYF; j_gene: TRBJ2-3; v_gene: TRBV7-6; len: 14; abundance: NA
CDR3aa: CASSLGKGVNTEAFF; j_gene: TRBJ1-1; v_gene: TRBV5-1; len: 15; abundance: NA
CDR3aa: CASSATSGYEQYF; j_gene: TRBJ2-7; v_gene: TRBV19; len: 13; abundance: NA
CDR3aa: CASSLSPGSVGVLGEQYF; j_gene: TRBJ2-7; v_gene: TRBV5-8; len: 18; abundance: NA
CDR3aa: CASSLGGRYNEQFF; j_gene: TRBJ2-1; v_gene: TRBV5-1; len: 14; abundance: NA
CDR3aa: CASSLVGSGGITDTQYF; j_gene: TRBJ2-3; v_gene: TRBV5-4; len: 17; abundance: NA
CDR3aa: CASSAGGAETQYF; j_gene: TRBJ2-5; v_gene: TRBV9; len: 13; abundance: once
CDR3aa: CASNSGSGTNEKLFF; j_gene: TRBJ1-4; v_gene: TRBV5-6; len: 15; abundance: NA
CDR3aa: CATSRDLGVGNTIYF; j_gene: TRBJ1-3; v_gene: TRBV15; len: 15; abundance: few
CDR3aa: CASSQGELNDRGYTF; j_gene: TRBJ1-2; v_gene: TRBV7-9; len: 15; abundance: NA
CDR3aa: CASSFKTGEVKTQYF; j_gene: TRBJ2-5; v_gene: TRBV13; len: 15; abundance: NA
CDR3aa: CTRGGTDYEQYF; j_gene: TRBJ2-7; v_gene: TRBV29-1; len: 12; abundance: NA
CDR3aa: CSVVGASTDTQYF; j_gene: TRBJ2-3; v_gene: TRBV29-1; len: 13; abundance: NA
CDR3aa: CSGDRNTGELFF; j_gene: TRBJ2-2; v_gene: TRBV29-1; len: 12; abundance: NA
CDR3aa: CASSLAGDGYEQYF; j_gene: TRBJ2-7; v_gene: TRBV28; len: 14; abundance: NA
CDR3aa: CASSLSSGRRVETQYF; j_gene: TRBJ2-5; v_gene: TRBV27; len: 16; abundance: NA
CDR3aa: CASSQDRQAGALSYEQYF; j_gene: TRBJ2-7; v_gene: TRBV4-1; len: 18; abundance: NA
CDR3aa: CASSYQSRLAGYEQYF; j_gene: TRBJ2-7; v_gene: TRBV28; len: 16; abundance: NA
CDR3aa: CASSLEVRNTEAFF; j_gene: TRBJ1-1; v_gene: TRBV5-1; len: 14; abundance: NA
CDR3aa: CASSLGLTYEQYF; j_gene: TRBJ2-7; v_gene: TRBV5-6; len: 13; abundance: few
CDR3aa: CASSSAGGHEQYF; j_gene: TRBJ2-7; v_gene: TRBV7-9; len: 13; abundance: NA
CDR3aa: CASSLAGENTEAFF; j_gene: TRBJ1-1; v_gene: TRBV6-6; len: 14; abundance: NA
CDR3aa: CASRTRGDDYTF; j_gene: TRBJ1-2; v_gene: TRBV19; len: 12; abundance: once
CDR3aa: CASSLRALGDEQFF; j_gene: TRBJ2-1; v_gene: TRBV11-1; len: 14; abundance: NA
CDR3aa: CASSVDQTGHFTCVYF; j_gene: TRBJ2-7; v_gene: TRBV6-4; len: 16; abundance: NA
CDR3aa: CASTGQGVTNTEAFF; j_gene: TRBJ1-1; v_gene: TRBV7-8; len: 15; abundance: NA
CDR3aa: CASSPVGGVPDGYTF; j_gene: TRBJ1-2; v_gene: TRBV6-6; len: 15; abundance: NA
CDR3aa: CASSTTGANTEAFF; j_gene: TRBJ1-1; v_gene: TRBV28; len: 14; abundance: NA
CDR3aa: CASSSLGTELIFSYGYTF; j_gene: TRBJ1-2; v_gene: TRBV28; len: 18; abundance: NA
CDR3aa: CASSWKGDTGELFF; j_gene: TRBJ2-2; v_gene: TRBV6-5; len: 14; abundance: NA
CDR3aa: CASSLYPVPDYEQYF; j_gene: TRBJ2-7; v_gene: TRBV7-9; len: 15; abundance: NA
CDR3aa: CASSAPASYEQYF; j_gene: TRBJ2-7; v_gene: TRBV27; len: 13; abundance: NA